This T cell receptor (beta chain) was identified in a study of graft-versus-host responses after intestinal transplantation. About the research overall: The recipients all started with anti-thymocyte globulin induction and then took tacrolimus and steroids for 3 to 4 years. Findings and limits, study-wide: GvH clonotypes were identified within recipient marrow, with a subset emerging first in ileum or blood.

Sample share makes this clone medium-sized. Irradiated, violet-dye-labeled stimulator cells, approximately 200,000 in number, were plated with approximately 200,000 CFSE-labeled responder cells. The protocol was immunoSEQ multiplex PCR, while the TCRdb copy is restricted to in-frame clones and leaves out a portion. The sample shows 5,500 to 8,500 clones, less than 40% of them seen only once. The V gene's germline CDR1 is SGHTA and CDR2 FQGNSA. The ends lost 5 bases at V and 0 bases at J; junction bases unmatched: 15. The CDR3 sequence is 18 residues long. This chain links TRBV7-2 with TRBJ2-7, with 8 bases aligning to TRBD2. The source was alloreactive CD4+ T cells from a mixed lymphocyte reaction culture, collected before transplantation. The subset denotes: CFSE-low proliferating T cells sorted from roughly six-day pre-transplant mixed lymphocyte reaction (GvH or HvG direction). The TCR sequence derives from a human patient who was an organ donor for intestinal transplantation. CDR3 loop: CASSPRGGAGGLSYEQYF. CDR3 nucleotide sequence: TGTGCCAGCAGCCCCCGAGGTGGGGCGGGGGGCCTCTCCTACGAGCAGTACTTC.